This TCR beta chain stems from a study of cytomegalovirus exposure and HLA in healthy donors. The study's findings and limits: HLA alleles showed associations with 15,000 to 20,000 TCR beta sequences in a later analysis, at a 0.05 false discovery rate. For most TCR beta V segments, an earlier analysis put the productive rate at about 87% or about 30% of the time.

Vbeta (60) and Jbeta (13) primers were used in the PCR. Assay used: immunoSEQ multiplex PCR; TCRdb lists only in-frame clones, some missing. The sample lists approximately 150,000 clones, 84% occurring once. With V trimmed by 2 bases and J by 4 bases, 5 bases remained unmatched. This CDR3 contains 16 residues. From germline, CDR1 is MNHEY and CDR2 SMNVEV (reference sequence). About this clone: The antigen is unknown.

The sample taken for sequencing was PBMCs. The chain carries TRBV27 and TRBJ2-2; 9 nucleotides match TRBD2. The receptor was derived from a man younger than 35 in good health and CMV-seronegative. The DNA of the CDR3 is TGTGCCAGCAGTTTAAATAGCGGGAGCACCACCGGGGAGCTGTTTTTT. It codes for CASSLNSGSTTGELFF.